This TCR beta chain emerged from a study of OX40 agonist ivuxolimab in advanced cancers. TCRdb keeps only in-frame clones here, not all; method: immunoSEQ multiplex PCR. The table lists about 53,000 clones, roughly 80% of them singletons, with about 13% in the top ten. This CDR3 has 14 amino acids. V lost 6 bases and J 1 base, leaving 12 bases between the germline ends. The germline CDR1 and CDR2 sequences are MNHNS and SASEGT. The chain links TRBV6-1 to TRBJ1-1; the D is unclear. The sequencing here drew on CD4+ or CD8+ T cells sorted from blood, taken in a trial of the OX40 agonist ivuxolimab. The TCR sequence derives from an adult with an advanced solid tumor such as melanoma, head and neck, liver or kidney cancer. CDR3 in amino acids: CASRENGPNTEAFF. CDR3 sequence (DNA): TGTGCCAGCAGGGAAAACGGCCCGAACACTGAAGCTTTCTTT.